Below are 18 T cell receptor beta chains sequenced from a single sample in a study of blood T cell repertoires in COVID-19. This table comes from immunoSEQ multiplex PCR, and its TCRdb copy is limited to in-frame clones, with some not included. The sample gives 150,000 to 200,000 clones, under 80% of which show up once; roughly a sixth is in the top ten. Sequencing used PBMCs or T cells enriched from blood (not recorded which). Receptors were obtained from a woman in her forties or fifties with acute COVID-19.

This chain links TRBV19 with TRBJ2-1, with D unclear. V lost 6 bases and J 4 bases, leaving 13 bases between the germline ends. The CDR3 is 14 residues long. Germline loops: CDR1 LNHDA, CDR2 SQIVND (reference sequence). CDR3 sequence: CASSPPFQYNEQFF. The CDR3 DNA follows: TGTGCCAGTAGCCCTCCCTTCCAGTACAATGAGCAGTTCTTC.

The V and J genes are TRBV18 and TRBJ2-6, with TRBD1 identical over 8 bases. CDR3 length equals 19 residues. Looked up from germline, CDR1 is KGHSH and CDR2 is LQKENI. V was clipped by 3 bases and J by 1 base; unmatched bases: 11. For the CDR3, the DNA is TGTGCCAGCTCACCGTTTACCGGGACAGGCGTTTCTGGGGCCAACGTCCTGACTTTC. This codes for CASSPFTGTGVSGANVLTF.

The chain combines TRBV6-5 with TRBJ2-5, with 9 bases aligning to TRBD2. CDR1 MNHEY and CDR2 SVGAGI come from the germline V gene. The J segment lost 4 bases and the V segment lost 4 bases, leaving 7 bases of the junction unmatched. This CDR3 is built from 15 residues. The CDR3 here is CASSSQPAGGETQYF. CDR3 sequence (DNA): TGTGCCAGCAGTTCACAGCCAGCGGGGGGAGAGACCCAGTACTTC.

The chain has TRBV28 and TRBJ1-5, with 7 bases matching TRBD1. The germline gives CDR1 MDHEN, CDR2 SYDVKM. The CDR3 spans 15 residues. V lost 5 bases and J lost 3; bases outside the gene matches: 7. The CDR3 DNA sequence: TGTGCCAGCAGTACATGGACAGGACTCAATCAGCCCCAGCATTTT. This codes for CASSTWTGLNQPQHF.

The chain recombines TRBV27 with TRBJ1-1, with D unresolved. CDR3 size: 14 residues. The V gene lost 1 base and the J gene lost 1 base, with 7 bases spanning the gap. Per germline, CDR1 MNHEY and CDR2 SMNVEV (reference sequence). CDR3 nucleotide sequence: TGTGCCAGCAGTTTATTCTTCGGGAACACTGAAGCTTTCTTT. Translating gives CASSLFFGNTEAFF.

The chain links TRBV14 to TRBJ2-5, with a weak D call TRBD1 (6 bases). The CDR3 consists of 13 residues. Trimming took off 5 bases at V and 8 bases at J, with 15 bases between the two ends. The germline gives CDR1 SGHDN, CDR2 FVKESK. CDR3 in DNA: TGTGCCAGCAGCTACAGGGTGGTGGACACCCAGTACTTC. It yields the protein CASSYRVVDTQYF. Looking up the rest from reference TRBV14 and TRBJ2-5 gives the full variable domain: EAGVTQFPSHSVIEKGQTVTLRCDPISGHDNLYWYRRVMGKEIKFLLHFVKESKQDESGMPNNRFLAERTGGTYSTLKVQPAELEDSGVYFCASSYRVVDTQYFGPGTRLLVL.

J is TRBJ1-5 and V is TRBV19, with 7 bases aligning to TRBD1. V shed 7 bases and J 5 bases; nucleotides not matched to a gene: 8. Germline assignment: CDR1 LNHDA and CDR2 SQIVND (reference sequence). The CDR3 runs 14 residues. The CDR3 loop is CASTPGQTYQPQHF. Here the CDR3 DNA reads TGTGCCAGTACCCCGGGACAGACCTATCAGCCCCAGCATTTT. Supplemented by reference TRBV19 and TRBJ1-5, the full variable domain reads DGGITQSPKYLFRKEGQNVTLSCEQNLNHDAMYWYRQDPGQGLRLIYYSQIVNDFQKGDIAEGYSVSREKKESFPLTVTSAQKNPTAFYLCASTPGQTYQPQHFGDGTRLSIL.

This clone is labeled as medium-sized. The chain joins TRBV2 to TRBJ2-7; 9 bases align to TRBD1. This CDR3 is 13 amino acids long. Germline V lookup: CDR1 SNHLY, CDR2 FYNNEI. After removal of 8 bases from V and 7 bases from J, the junction contained 9 bases not matched to a gene. CDR3 residues: CASGYTGGGEQYV. The CDR3 DNA is TGTGCCAGCGGCTACACAGGGGGCGGTGAGCAGTACGTC.

The chain recombines TRBV28 with TRBJ1-4, with D tentatively TRBD1 (5 bases). This CDR3 comprises 16 residues. Germline V gene data show CDR1 as MDHEN and CDR2 as SYDVKM. Deletions cut 5 bases from V and 7 bases from J, with 20 bases between. The CDR3 DNA reads TGTGCCAGCAGTCTGACCTCAGGGATTGTCGGTGAAAAACTGTTTTTT. Protein: CASSLTSGIVGEKLFF.

This clone was seen just once. The CDR3 sequence: CASSQAGRDRVRAPNYEQYV. CDR3 DNA sequence: TGTGCCAGCAGCCAAGCCGGCCGGGACAGGGTGAGGGCCCCTAACTACGAGCAGTACGTC. V and J are TRBV3-1 (or the pseudogene TRBV3-2) and TRBJ2-7; TRBD1 matches 9 bases. Germline CDR1 reads LGHDT; CDR2 reads YNNKEL (reference sequence). The CDR3 is made up of 20 amino acids. J gave up 3 bases and V 1 base, and 19 bases lay outside the gene matches.

V gene TRBV24-1 combines with J gene TRBJ1-5, with a weak D call TRBD1 (6 bases). With 3 bases removed from V and 4 bases from J, the gap between germline ends came to 12 bases. CDR3 size: 15 residues. Germline V gives CDR1 KGHDR, CDR2 SFDVKD. CDR3 bases: TGTGCCACCAGTGATGGCCGACAGGTAAATCAGCCCCAGCATTTT. Translation gives CATSDGRQVNQPQHF.

This clone has just one count. The J gene is TRBJ2-3, the V gene TRBV7-6; 8 nucleotides agree with TRBD2. J gave up 4 bases and V 1 base, and 7 bases lay outside the gene matches. Germline CDR1 is SGHVS and CDR2 is FNYEAQ. This CDR3 comprises 16 residues. CDR3 nucleotides: TGTGCCAGCAGCTTAGGTCGGGGGGGCGGTCCAGATACGCAGTATTTT. It encodes CASSLGRGGGPDTQYF.

This chain's CDR3 is CATSSDGGGPTDTQYF. Here the CDR3 DNA reads TGTGCCACCAGCAGCGACGGCGGGGGGCCCACAGATACGCAGTATTTT. The rearrangement links TRBV15 to TRBJ2-3, with 8 bases aligning to TRBD2. This CDR3 contains 16 residues. CDR1 LNHNV and CDR2 YYDKDF come from the germline V gene (reference sequence). The V and J ends lost 3 bases and 2 bases, in that order; junction bases with no gene match: 7. The full variable domain, rest sourced from reference TRBV15 and TRBJ2-3, is DAMVIQNPRYQVTQFGKPVTLSCSQTLNHNVMYWYQQKSSQAPKLLFHYYDKDFNNEADTPDNFQSRRPNTSFCFLDIRSPGLGDTAMYLCATSSDGGGPTDTQYFGPGTRLTVL.

This CDR3 is CASSVQSQSGSYNEQFF. The CDR3 DNA reads as TGTGCCAGCAGCGTGCAGTCCCAGTCGGGGTCCTACAATGAGCAGTTCTTC. This sequence joins TRBV7-2 and TRBJ2-1, with D tentatively TRBD2 (5 bases). The CDR3 runs to 17 residues. V gave up 5 bases and J gave up 1 base, with 18 bases separating them. Looked up from germline, CDR1 is SGHTA and CDR2 is FQGNSA.

This sequence joins TRBV7-2 and TRBJ1-2, with 8 bases identical to TRBD1. The CDR3 is 13 residues long. Germline V CDR1 and CDR2: SGHTA, FQGNSA. V shed 5 bases and J 6 bases; nucleotides not matched to a gene: 5. The CDR3 bases are TGTGCCAGCAGCGGACAGGGTTTGGATGGCTACACCTTC. Its protein is CASSGQGLDGYTF.

This clone was seen a few times. V gene TRBV7-2 combines with J gene TRBJ2-1; the match to TRBD2 covers 13 bases. V lost 3 bases and J lost 0; bases outside the gene matches: 5. Germline V gene data show CDR1 as SGHTA and CDR2 as FQGNSA. The CDR3 has 18 amino acids. CDR3 sequence reads: CASSLTSGGPYSYNEQFF. Here the CDR3 DNA reads TGTGCCAGCAGCTTGACTAGCGGGGGGCCGTACTCCTACAATGAGCAGTTCTTC.

For this clone: A read error is possible here, since a much larger clone lies one base away. The chain recombines TRBV13 with TRBJ2-2; 7 nucleotides match TRBD1. The CDR3 is 14 residues long. V shed 5 bases and J 7 bases; nucleotides not matched to a gene: 7. Germline V CDR1 and CDR2: PRHDT, FYEKMQ (reference sequence). The CDR3 loop is CASSPRQGIGELFF. CDR3 DNA sequence: TGTGCCAGCAGCCCCAGACAGGGCATCGGGGAGCTGTTTTTT.

The chain has TRBV9 and TRBJ1-1, with D possibly TRBD1 on 5 matching bases. Trimming stripped 1 base from V and 2 bases from J, with 12 bases between. Germline values: CDR1 SGDLS, CDR2 YYNGEE. The CDR3 runs to 15 residues. The CDR3 region has the DNA TGTGCCAGCAGCGTATCAACGACAGCTAACACTGAAGCTTTCTTT. As protein: CASSVSTTANTEAFF.